This passage covers 23 T cell receptor beta chains from one sample sequenced in a study of T cells in Graves' hyperthyroidism and ophthalmopathy. The investigators amplified TCR beta CDR3 regions from RNA transcripts. An initial round of RT-PCR targeting the TCR CDR3 relied on the HTBI primer set. TCRdb passed the multiplex PCR reads through MiXCR, listing each CDR3 protein once. This sample yields about 760,000 distinct CDR3 sequences, of which 35% are seen a single time; less than 40% belongs to the top ten. Sequenced sample: blood. The receptors originated from a middle-aged woman with Graves' hyperthyroidism.

This chain links TRBV11-1 with TRBJ2-5, with 14 bases matching TRBD2. Looked up from germline, CDR1 is SGHAT and CDR2 is FQDESV (reference sequence). Trimming took 5 bases from V and 5 from J; bases not matched to a gene: 13. This CDR3 is 18 amino acids long. CDR3 bases: TGTGCCAGCAGCCCCCTGCCCGGACTAGCGGGGGGCGCCGAGACCCAGTACTTC. Amino acid sequence: CASSPLPGLAGGAETQYF.

This clonotype was recorded at least ten times. This chain joins TRBV12-3 or TRBV12-4 and TRBJ1-5; D gene unclear. The length of the CDR3 is 13 residues. The ends were cut back, 10 bases at V and 1 base at J, with 11 bases in the middle. The CDR3 DNA sequence: TGTGCCACAGAGGCGGGCAGCAATCAGCCCCAGCATTTT. Amino acids: CATEAGSNQPQHF.

This clonotype has only a few counts. The genes are TRBV5-1 and TRBJ2-7; TRBD1 matches at 9 bases. V lost 1 base to trimming and J lost 5 bases; unmatched junction nucleotides: 7. From germline, CDR1 is SGHRS and CDR2 YFSETQ. The CDR3 is made up of 15 amino acids. CDR3 nucleotide sequence: TGCGCCAGCAGCTTGACCCCGGGACAGGGAAACGAGCAGTACTTC. Its protein product is CASSLTPGQGNEQYF.

Details on this clonotype: Since a much larger clone is just one base distant, this may be a read error. The V call is TRBV19, the J call TRBJ1-2; TRBD1 might be the D (5 bases). The CDR3 has 13 amino acids. In germline, CDR1 is LNHDA, CDR2 SQIVND (reference sequence). The CDR3 bases are TGTGCCACCAAAAATGACAGTAACAATGGCTACACCTTC. The encoded protein is CATKNDSNNGYTF.

The chain is built from TRBV20-1 and TRBJ1-5; 8 bases agree with TRBD1. The CDR3 runs to 16 residues. Germline V gene sequence: CDR1 DFQATT, CDR2 SNEGSKA (reference sequence). With 1 base clipped from V and 7 bases from J, the junction kept 12 bases outside the gene matches. In DNA, the CDR3 is TGCAGTGCTAGAGGCTCCGACAGGGGAAAGGAGCAGCCCCAGCATTTT. It yields the protein CSARGSDRGKEQPQHF.

The CDR3 is CALPSGASTDTQYF. In DNA, the CDR3 is TGTGCACTACCGAGCGGGGCTAGCACAGATACGCAGTATTTT. The chain links TRBV2 to TRBJ2-3, with 7 bases aligning to TRBD2. This CDR3 contains 14 residues. Germline V gene sequence: CDR1 SNHLY, CDR2 FYNNEI.

Regarding this clonotype: This may be a read error: a much more frequent sequence differs by one nucleotide. The chain is built from TRBV7-2 and TRBJ2-5; 7 bases fit TRBD1. This CDR3 contains 14 residues. J was trimmed by 1 base and V by 3 bases; bases with no gene match: 2. Germline V gene lookup returns CDR1 SGHTA and CDR2 FQGNSA. The CDR3 protein is CASSFGQVQETQYF. CDR3 coding DNA: TGTGCCAGCAGCTTCGGACAGGTCCAAGAGACCCAGTACTTC.

This clonotype was counted only a few times. The CDR3 DNA reads TGTGCCAGCAGCCCACTGGGACAGAGCTACGAGCAGTACTTC. This codes for CASSPLGQSYEQYF. This chain connects TRBV12-3 or TRBV12-4 to TRBJ2-7; 7 positions match TRBD1. The CDR3 sequence is 14 residues long. The junction had 8 bases not matched to a gene; V was cut back by 6 bases and J by 3 bases.

With regard to this clonotype: A read error may be the cause here, since a much bigger clone is one base away. J is TRBJ2-7 and V is TRBV7-2; D possibly corresponds to TRBD2 (5 bases). CDR1 and CDR2 from the germline V gene are SGHTA and FQGNSA. The CDR3 contains 15 residues. DNA of the CDR3: TGTGCCAGCAGCTTAGCTGCGGGTGCCTCCCACGAGCAGTACTTC. This sequence encodes CASSLAAGASHEQYF.

This chain uses TRBV20-1 with TRBJ2-7; 11 bases line up with TRBD2. CDR1 and CDR2 (germline): DFQATT, SNEGSKA (reference sequence). The CDR3 contains 13 residues. J lost 2 bases, V lost 6 bases, and 3 bases had no gene match. Written as DNA, the CDR3 is TGCAGTGCCTGGGGACTAGCGGCCTACGAGCAGTACTTC. This encodes CSAWGLAAYEQYF.

The table lists this clonotype with many counts. CDR3: CASSQGEQETQYF. CDR3 DNA sequence: TGCGCCAGCAGCCAAGGGGAGCAAGAGACCCAGTACTTC. This chain connects TRBV4-3 to TRBJ2-5; D might be TRBD2 (5 bases). CDR1 and CDR2 (germline): LGHNA, YSLEER. Trimming pared 1 base from V and 2 bases from J, leaving 5 bases between. This CDR3 is built from 13 residues.

The table lists this clonotype with many counts. V gene TRBV7-8 combines with J gene TRBJ2-5; D is ambiguous. Germline CDR1 reads SGHVS; CDR2 reads FQNEAQ. V was shortened by 2 bases and J by 4 bases, with 8 bases between the two germline ends. CDR3 length: 13 residues. CDR3 sequence: CASSLLYGETQYF. In nucleotides, the CDR3 is TGTGCCAGCAGCTTACTGTATGGAGAGACCCAGTACTTC. Based on the CDR3 plus reference TRBV7-8 and TRBJ2-5, the full variable domain is GAGVSQSPRYKVAKRGQDVALRCDPISGHVSLFWYQQALGQGPEFLTYFQNEAQLDKSGLPSDRFFAERPEGSVSTLKIQRTQQEDSAVYLCASSLLYGETQYFGPGTRLLVL.

The chain couples TRBV5-1 to TRBJ1-5; maybe TRBD1 (6 bases). CDR1 SGHRS and CDR2 YFSETQ come from the germline V gene. V was cut by 4 bases and J by 9 bases, with 14 bases left in between. The CDR3 sequence is 13 residues long. The CDR3: CASSEQGGRPQHF. The CDR3 DNA reads TGCGCCAGCAGCGAACAGGGTGGCCGGCCCCAGCATTTT.

V gene TRBV20-1 combines with J gene TRBJ1-4; D may be TRBD1 (5 bases). This CDR3 spans 15 amino acids. V was cut by 3 bases and J by 10 bases, with 21 bases left in between. Per germline, CDR1 DFQATT and CDR2 SNEGSKA (reference sequence). CDR3 bases: TGCAGTGCTAGGGATCCACAGGACGGCGGGGGAAAACTGTTTTTT. This sequence encodes CSARDPQDGGGKLFF.

Only a few counts were recorded for this clonotype. This chain connects TRBV28 to TRBJ2-7; either TRBD1 or TRBD2 may supply D (5 bases each). V was cut by 4 bases and J by 10 bases, with 14 bases left in between. This CDR3 comprises 12 residues. Germline values: CDR1 MDHEN, CDR2 SYDVKM. The CDR3 sequence: CASSWDRRAQYF. The CDR3 region has the DNA TGTGCCAGCAGTTGGGACCGCCGTGCTCAGTACTTC.

The V gene is TRBV20-1, the J gene TRBJ2-7; 7 bases line up with TRBD2. CDR1 is DFQATT, CDR2 SNEGSKA, per germline (reference sequence). CDR3 length equals 16 residues. J gave up 5 bases and V 6 bases, and 19 bases lay outside the gene matches. The CDR3 sequence is CSADSGQRGSIHEQYF. CDR3 bases: TGCAGTGCCGATAGCGGTCAACGCGGGAGTATCCACGAGCAGTACTTC.

This clonotype was detected a few times. The chain couples TRBV4-2 to TRBJ1-2; 9 bases fit TRBD1. V dropped 0 bases and J dropped 5; count of bases not matched to a gene: 7. Germline values: CDR1 LGHNA, CDR2 YNFKEQ. The CDR3 totals 16 residues. In DNA form, the CDR3 reads TGTGCCAGCAGCCAAGATCGAGGACAGGGGACTTATGGCTACACCTTC. This codes for CASSQDRGQGTYGYTF.

Turning to this clonotype: A much bigger clone sits one base away, suggesting this may be a read error. This chain connects TRBV11-2 to TRBJ1-1; weak D call: TRBD1 (5 bases). V shed 5 bases and J shed 5 bases, with 15 bases lying between them. Per the germline V gene, CDR1 is SGHAT and CDR2 is FQNNGV. The CDR3 is made up of 14 amino acids. The CDR3 here is CASSRLRGPTEAFF. CDR3 bases: TGTGCCAGCAGCCGCCTAAGGGGTCCGACTGAAGCTTTCTTT.

Points on this clonotype: With a much larger clone just one base away, this may be a read error. The V call is TRBV10-3, the J call TRBJ2-7, with 10 bases identical to TRBD1. The CDR3 totals 14 residues. CDR1 ENHRY and CDR2 SYGVKD come from the germline V gene. The trim removed 5 bases at V and 5 bases at J, leaving 6 bases unmatched. CDR3 DNA sequence: TGTGCCATCAGTCGGACAGGGGGGGCCCACGAGCAGTACTTC. Translation gives CAISRTGGAHEQYF.

This clonotype came up many times. J is TRBJ1-3 and V is TRBV2; D unclear. CDR3 size: 15 residues. The germline V and J ends were trimmed by 5 bases and 0 bases, with 11 bases remaining between them. Germline V gene data show CDR1 as SNHLY and CDR2 as FYNNEI. Here the CDR3 reads CASSSTTVSGNTIYF. As DNA, the CDR3 is TGTGCCAGCAGTTCTACAACAGTCTCTGGAAACACCATATATTTT.

This clonotype has more than one count but fewer than ten. Mismatch with germline at one junction end may stem from a read error. The CDR3 protein is CASSSSGGHYEQCF. In nucleotides, the CDR3 is TGTGCCAGCAGTTCTAGCGGGGGTCACTACGAGCAGTGCTTC. V and J are TRBV7-2 and TRBJ2-7, with TRBD2 matching 10 bases. The germline CDR1 and CDR2 sequences are SGHTA and FQGNSA. The CDR3 has 14 residues.

In nucleotides, the CDR3 is TGCAGTGCTAGACGACAAGGGACGGGGGCTTCGGGTGAGACCCAGTACTTC. Its protein is CSARRQGTGASGETQYF. The chain recombines TRBV20-1 with TRBJ2-5; D may be TRBD1 or TRBD2 (6 bases each). CDR1 DFQATT and CDR2 SNEGSKA come from the germline V gene (reference sequence). Trimming cost V 2 bases and J 5 bases, with 24 bases left between them. CDR3 length: 17 residues.

This clonotype appeared once. Given a much more abundant clone one base away, this may be a read error. V gene TRBV2 combines with J gene TRBJ1-4, with unresolved D. CDR1 and CDR2 (germline): SNHLY, FYNNEI. This CDR3 has 15 residues. For the CDR3, the DNA is TGTGCCAGCAGTGAAAGTCCGCGGATTAATGAAATACTGTTTTTT. It yields the protein CASSESPRINEILFF.